Listed below are T cell receptor beta chains from one sample, sequenced in a study of T cells in Graves' hyperthyroidism and ophthalmopathy. TCRdb reprocessed the multiplex PCR reads with MiXCR, giving one entry per CDR3 protein. The sample records about 130,000 distinct CDR3 sequences, approximately 24% being singletons. Sequenced input: blood. The receptors stem from a woman aged 45 to 65 with Graves' hyperthyroidism that later progressed to Graves' ophthalmopathy. Both conserved end residues are part of each CDR3. D genes are given only for firm matches. Clone size is shown for a subset of rows, as once, few, many or a class of expanded clone.

D	V	size	J	CDR3	DNA
-	TRBV28	-	TRBJ1-5	CASKGWSNQPQHF	TGTGCCAGCAAGGGATGGAGCAATCAGCCCCAGCATTTT
-	TRBV5-1	many	TRBJ1-1	CASSLGGLGVANTEAFF	TGCGCCAGCAGCTTGGGGGGACTCGGGGTGGCGAACACTGAAGCTTTCTTT
TRBD2	TRBV2	many	TRBJ2-1	CASSAASGSYNEQFF	TGTGCCAGCAGTGCTGCTAGCGGGAGCTACAATGAGCAGTTCTTC
TRBD1	TRBV19	-	TRBJ2-1	CASSTSAGGRHEQFF	TGTGCCAGTAGTACCTCGGCAGGGGGTAGGCATGAGCAGTTCTTC
TRBD1	TRBV9	many	TRBJ2-5	CASSATTGTGVEETQYF	TGTGCCAGCAGCGCGACGACCGGGACAGGGGTGGAGGAGACCCAGTACTTC
TRBD1	TRBV19	-	TRBJ2-1	CASSIGTGDREQFF	TGTGCCAGTAGTATCGGGACAGGGGACCGTGAGCAGTTCTTC
-	TRBV4-1	few	TRBJ2-1	CASSQDRQDYRRYNEQFF	TGCGCCAGCAGCCAAGATCGTCAGGACTACCGACGCTACAATGAGCAGTTCTTC
-	TRBV5-1	-	TRBJ2-5	CASREAETQYF	TGCGCCAGCAGGGAGGCAGAGACCCAGTACTTC
-	TRBV3-1	many	TRBJ1-2	CASSHQGSGYTF	TGTGCCAGCAGCCATCAGGGGTCTGGCTACACCTTC
TRBD1	TRBV10-1	-	TRBJ1-1	CASSESPGTGTTEAFF	TGCGCCAGCAGTGAGTCGCCGGGGACAGGGACAACTGAAGCTTTCTTT
TRBD1	TRBV2	many	TRBJ1-5	CASSGQGGNQPQHF	TGTGCCAGCAGTGGACAGGGAGGCAATCAGCCCCAGCATTTT
-	TRBV4-1	many	TRBJ2-1	CASFLHGEQFF	TGCGCCAGCTTTCTTCACGGGGAGCAGTTCTTC
TRBD2	TRBV7-3	many	TRBJ2-1	CASSLQAGAWNEQFF	TGTGCCAGCAGCTTACAAGCGGGGGCGTGGAATGAGCAGTTCTTC
-	TRBV7-9	many	TRBJ2-3	CASSLGMRTERSTDTQYF	TGTGCCAGCAGCTTAGGAATGAGGACAGAGCGGAGCACAGATACGCAGTATTTT
-	TRBV15	-	TRBJ2-7	CATSRTTGTNYEQYF	TGTGCCACCAGCAGAACCACCGGGACAAACTACGAGCAGTACTTC
TRBD2	TRBV11-2	many	TRBJ2-1	CASSEGLAEYNEQFF	TGTGCCAGCAGCGAGGGACTAGCGGAATACAATGAGCAGTTCTTC
-	TRBV6-2/TRBV6-3	many	TRBJ2-1	CASSYGGPGRHNEQFF	TGTGCCAGCAGTTACGGAGGGCCGGGGAGGCACAATGAGCAGTTCTTC
-	TRBV2	many	TRBJ1-2	CASSEDYGRGGGYTF	TGTGCCAGCAGTGAAGATTACGGCCGGGGCGGCGGCTACACCTTC
-	TRBV20-1	-	TRBJ2-1	CSASEPGKTYNEQFF	TGCAGTGCTAGCGAGCCGGGTAAAACCTACAATGAGCAGTTCTTC
TRBD2	TRBV13	many	TRBJ2-3	CASSLRREEREGRDTQYF	TGTGCCAGCAGCTTACGTAGAGAGGAGCGGGAGGGCCGTGATACGCAGTATTTT
TRBD1	TRBV4-1	many	TRBJ1-4	CASSQEGTGLAEKLFF	TGCGCCAGCAGCCAAGAGGGGACAGGGCTTGCTGAAAAACTGTTTTTT
-	TRBV29-1	-	TRBJ2-1	CSARRTDNEQFF	TGCAGCGCCCGTCGAACGGACAATGAGCAGTTCTTC
-	TRBV14	few	TRBJ2-7	CASSQERGNLNEQYF	TGTGCCAGCAGCCAAGAACGGGGTAATTTGAACGAGCAGTACTTC
-	TRBV5-1	many	TRBJ2-7	CASSLGKGYEQYF	TGCGCCAGCAGCTTGGGTAAAGGCTACGAGCAGTACTTC
-	TRBV6-1	-	TRBJ1-1	CASSGRASTEAFF	TGTGCCAGCAGTGGGAGGGCGAGCACTGAAGCTTTCTTT
TRBD2	TRBV6-1	many	TRBJ2-1	CASSVGTSGGLPYNEQFF	TGTGCCAGCAGTGTGGGGACTAGCGGGGGCCTACCCTACAATGAGCAGTTCTTC
-	TRBV3-1	many	TRBJ2-1	CASSQSRYNEQFF	TGTGCCAGCAGCCAAAGTCGCTACAATGAGCAGTTCTTC
-	TRBV25-1	few	TRBJ1-1	CASSKSQGYTEAFF	TGTGCCAGCAGTAAGTCGCAGGGCTACACTGAAGCTTTCTTT
-	TRBV30	many	TRBJ1-2	CGGSGRGGYTF	TGTGGGGGTTCGGGCCGCGGAGGCTACACCTTC
-	TRBV5-1	few	TRBJ2-7	CASSSHGTFNGNEQYF	TGCGCCAGCAGCTCACATGGTACCTTCAACGGAAACGAGCAGTACTTC
TRBD1	TRBV19	-	TRBJ2-3	CASSQRDRGFLADTQYF	TGTGCCAGCTCCCAACGGGACAGGGGGTTTCTGGCAGATACGCAGTATTTT
-	TRBV6-1	many	TRBJ2-7	CASSQTGSSYEQYF	TGTGCCAGCAGTCAGACAGGAAGCTCCTACGAGCAGTACTTC
-	TRBV27	many	TRBJ1-2	CASSFEGYTF	TGTGCCAGCAGTTTTGAGGGCTACACCTTC
-	TRBV2	many	TRBJ1-1	CASSGEGGTEAFF	TGTGCCAGCAGTGGGGAGGGGGGAACTGAAGCTTTCTTT